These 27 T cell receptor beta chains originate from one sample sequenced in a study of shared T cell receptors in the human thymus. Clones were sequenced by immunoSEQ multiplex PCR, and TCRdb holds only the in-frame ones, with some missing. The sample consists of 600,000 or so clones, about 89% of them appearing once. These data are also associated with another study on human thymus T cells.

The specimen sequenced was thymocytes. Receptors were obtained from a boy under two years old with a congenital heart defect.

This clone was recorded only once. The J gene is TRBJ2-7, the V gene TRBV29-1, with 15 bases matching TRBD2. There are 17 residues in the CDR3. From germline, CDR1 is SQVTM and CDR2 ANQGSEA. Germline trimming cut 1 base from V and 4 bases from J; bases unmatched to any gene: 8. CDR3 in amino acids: CSVEVIGLAGGRYEQYF. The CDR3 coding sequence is TGCAGCGTTGAAGTTATTGGACTAGCGGGAGGGCGATACGAGCAGTACTTC.

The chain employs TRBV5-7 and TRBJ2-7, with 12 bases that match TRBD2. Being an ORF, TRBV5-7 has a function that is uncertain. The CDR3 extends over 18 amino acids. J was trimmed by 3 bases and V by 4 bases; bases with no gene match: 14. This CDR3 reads CASSLLLAGGPGDYEQYF. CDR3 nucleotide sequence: TGTGCCAGCAGCCTCCTACTAGCGGGAGGACCAGGAGACTACGAGCAGTACTTC.

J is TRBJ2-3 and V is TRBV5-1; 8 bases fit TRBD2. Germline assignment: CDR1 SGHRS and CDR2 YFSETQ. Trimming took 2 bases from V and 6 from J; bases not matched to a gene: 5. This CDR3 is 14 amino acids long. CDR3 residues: CASSFREGGDTQYF. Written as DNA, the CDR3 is TGCGCCAGCAGCTTTCGGGAGGGCGGCGATACGCAGTATTTT.

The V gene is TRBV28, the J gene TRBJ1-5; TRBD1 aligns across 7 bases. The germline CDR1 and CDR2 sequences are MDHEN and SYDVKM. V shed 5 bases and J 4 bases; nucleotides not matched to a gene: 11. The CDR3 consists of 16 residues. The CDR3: CASSPELRGWNQPQHF. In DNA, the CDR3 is TGTGCCAGCAGTCCAGAGCTCAGGGGGTGGAATCAGCCCCAGCATTTT.

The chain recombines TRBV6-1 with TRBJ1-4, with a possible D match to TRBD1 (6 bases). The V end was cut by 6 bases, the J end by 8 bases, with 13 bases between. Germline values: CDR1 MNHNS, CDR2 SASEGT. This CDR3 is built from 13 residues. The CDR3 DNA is TGTGCCAGCAGGGCAGGGGAAGGAGAAAAACTGTTTTTT. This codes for CASRAGEGEKLFF.

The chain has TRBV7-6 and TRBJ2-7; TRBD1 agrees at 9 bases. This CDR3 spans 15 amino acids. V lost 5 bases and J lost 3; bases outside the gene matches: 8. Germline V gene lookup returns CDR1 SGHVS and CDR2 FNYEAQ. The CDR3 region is CASSLRTGVFYEQYF. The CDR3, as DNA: TGTGCCAGCAGCCTAAGGACAGGGGTTTTCTACGAGCAGTACTTC.

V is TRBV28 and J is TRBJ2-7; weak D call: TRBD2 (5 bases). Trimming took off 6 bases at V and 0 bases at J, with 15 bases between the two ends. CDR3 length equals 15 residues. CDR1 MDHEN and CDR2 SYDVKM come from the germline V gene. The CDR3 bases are TGTGCCAGCAGCCCAGTAAAGCGGATCTCCTACGAGCAGTACTTC. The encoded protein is CASSPVKRISYEQYF.

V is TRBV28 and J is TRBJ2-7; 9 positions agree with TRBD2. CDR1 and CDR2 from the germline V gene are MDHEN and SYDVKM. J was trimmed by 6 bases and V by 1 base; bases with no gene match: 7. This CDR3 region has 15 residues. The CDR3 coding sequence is TGTGCCAGCAGTTTATCTAGCGGGGACGTCGGCGAGCAGTACTTC. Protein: CASSLSSGDVGEQYF. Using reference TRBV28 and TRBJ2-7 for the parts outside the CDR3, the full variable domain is DVKVTQSSRYLVKRTGEKVFLECVQDMDHENMFWYRQDPGLGLRLIYFSYDVKMKEKGDIPEGYSVSREKKERFSLILESASTNQTSMYLCASSLSSGDVGEQYFGPGTRLTVT.

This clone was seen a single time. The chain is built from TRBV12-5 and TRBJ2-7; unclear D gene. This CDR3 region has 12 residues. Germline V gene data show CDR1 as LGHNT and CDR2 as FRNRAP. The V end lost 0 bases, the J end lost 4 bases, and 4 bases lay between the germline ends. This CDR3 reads CASGLVLYEQYF. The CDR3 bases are TGTGCTAGTGGTTTGGTACTGTACGAGCAGTACTTC. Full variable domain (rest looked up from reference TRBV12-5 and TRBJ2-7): DARVTQTPRHKVTEMGQEVTMRCQPILGHNTVFWYRQTMMQGLELLAYFRNRAPLDDSGMPKDRFSAEMPDATLATLKIQPSEPRDSAVYFCASGLVLYEQYFGPGTRLTVT.

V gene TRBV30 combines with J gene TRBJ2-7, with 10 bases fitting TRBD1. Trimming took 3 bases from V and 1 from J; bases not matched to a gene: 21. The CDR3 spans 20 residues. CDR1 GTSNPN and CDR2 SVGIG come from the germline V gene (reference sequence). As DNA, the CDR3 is TGTGCCTGGAGAGAGACAGGGGGCGCGGGTCGTTCCTTTCAGTCCTACGAGCAGTACTTC. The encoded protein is CAWRETGGAGRSFQSYEQYF.

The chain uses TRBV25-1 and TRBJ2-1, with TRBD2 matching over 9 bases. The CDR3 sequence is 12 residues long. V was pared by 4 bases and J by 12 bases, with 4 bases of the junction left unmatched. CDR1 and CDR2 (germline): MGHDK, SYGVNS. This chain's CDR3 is CASSAPLAGQFF. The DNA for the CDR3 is TGTGCCAGCAGTGCCCCACTAGCGGGGCAGTTCTTC.

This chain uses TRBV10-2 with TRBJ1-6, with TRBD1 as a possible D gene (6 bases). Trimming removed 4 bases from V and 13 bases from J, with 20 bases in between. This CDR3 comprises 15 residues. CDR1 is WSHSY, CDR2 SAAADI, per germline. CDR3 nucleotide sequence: TGCGCCAGCAGTGGACCGGGACATGGATTGGGGCCCCTCCACTTT. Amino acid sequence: CASSGPGHGLGPLHF.

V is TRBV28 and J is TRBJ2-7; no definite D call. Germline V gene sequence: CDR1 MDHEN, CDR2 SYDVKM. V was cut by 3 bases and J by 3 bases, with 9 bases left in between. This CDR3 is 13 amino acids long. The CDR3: CASSLEPFYEQYF. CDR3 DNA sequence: TGTGCCAGCAGTTTGGAGCCCTTCTACGAGCAGTACTTC.

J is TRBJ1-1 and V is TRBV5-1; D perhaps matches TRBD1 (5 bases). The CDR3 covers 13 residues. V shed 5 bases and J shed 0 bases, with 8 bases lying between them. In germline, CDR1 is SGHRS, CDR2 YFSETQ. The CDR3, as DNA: TGCGCCAGCAGGGACAACCTGAACACTGAAGCTTTCTTT. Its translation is CASRDNLNTEAFF.

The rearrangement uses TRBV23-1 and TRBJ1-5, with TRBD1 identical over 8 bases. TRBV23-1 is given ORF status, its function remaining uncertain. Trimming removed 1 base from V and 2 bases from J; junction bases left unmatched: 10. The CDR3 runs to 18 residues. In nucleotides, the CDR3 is TGCGCCAGCAGTCAATTTCACAGGGGGTGGAAGGGCAATCAGCCCCAGCATTTT. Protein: CASSQFHRGWKGNQPQHF.

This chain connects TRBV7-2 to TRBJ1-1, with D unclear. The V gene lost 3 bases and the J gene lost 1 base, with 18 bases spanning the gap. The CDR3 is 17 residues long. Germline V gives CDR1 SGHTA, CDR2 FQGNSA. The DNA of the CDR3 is TGTGCCAGCAGCTTCGTGACACTTTTCCGAGCGAACACTGAAGCTTTCTTT. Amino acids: CASSFVTLFRANTEAFF.

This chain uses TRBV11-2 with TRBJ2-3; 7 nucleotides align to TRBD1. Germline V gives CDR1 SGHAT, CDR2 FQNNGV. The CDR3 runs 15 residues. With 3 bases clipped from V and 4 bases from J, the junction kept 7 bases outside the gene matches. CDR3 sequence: CASSFGGRGPDTQYF. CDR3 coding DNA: TGTGCCAGCAGCTTTGGGGGAAGGGGGCCAGATACGCAGTATTTT.

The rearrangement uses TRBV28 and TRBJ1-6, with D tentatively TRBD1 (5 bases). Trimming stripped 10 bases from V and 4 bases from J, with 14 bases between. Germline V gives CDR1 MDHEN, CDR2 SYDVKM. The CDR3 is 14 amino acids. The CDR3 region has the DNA TGTGCCACAACTCCTCAGGGTTATAATTCACCCCTCCACTTT. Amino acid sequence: CATTPQGYNSPLHF.

In DNA, the CDR3 is TGTGCCAGCAGCGTTGGTTCAAACAGGGGTCGGGTTGGGGACACCGGGGAGCTGTTTTTT. This translates into CASSVGSNRGRVGDTGELFF. V usage is TRBV9 and J usage is TRBJ2-2; 7 nucleotides agree with TRBD1. CDR1 is SGDLS, CDR2 YYNGEE, per germline. The CDR3 extends over 20 amino acids. V lost 2 bases to trimming and J lost 3 bases; unmatched junction nucleotides: 19.

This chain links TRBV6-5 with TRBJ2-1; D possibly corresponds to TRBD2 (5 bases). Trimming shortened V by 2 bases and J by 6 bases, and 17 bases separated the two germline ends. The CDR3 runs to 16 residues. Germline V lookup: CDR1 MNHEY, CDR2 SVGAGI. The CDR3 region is CASSYNSIRLPNEQFF. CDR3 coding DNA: TGTGCCAGCAGTTACAATAGTATACGACTACCCAATGAGCAGTTCTTC.

For the CDR3, the DNA is TGCGCCAGCAGCCAAAGGGAGTACACCGGGGAGCTGTTTTTT. Amino acid sequence: CASSQREYTGELFF. The rearrangement joins TRBV4-3 to TRBJ2-2; D possibly corresponds to TRBD2 (5 bases). Germline V gene sequence: CDR1 LGHNA, CDR2 YSLEER. Trimming pared 2 bases from V and 3 bases from J, leaving 7 bases between. There are 14 residues in the CDR3.

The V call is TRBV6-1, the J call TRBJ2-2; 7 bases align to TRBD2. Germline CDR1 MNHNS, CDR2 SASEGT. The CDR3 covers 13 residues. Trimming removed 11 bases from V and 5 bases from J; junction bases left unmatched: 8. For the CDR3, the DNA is TGTGCCGTCGCGGGAGTGGAAACCGGGGAGCTGTTTTTT. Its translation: CAVAGVETGELFF.

The DNA of the CDR3 is TGTGCCAGCAGCTCGGGACTAGCGGGGGGCCGCTACGAGCAGTACTTC. It is translated as CASSSGLAGGRYEQYF. V usage is TRBV7-9 and J usage is TRBJ2-7, with 15 bases lining up with TRBD2. Germline CDR1 is SEHNR and CDR2 is FQNEAQ (reference sequence). The CDR3 length is 16 residues. V shed 4 bases, J shed 3 bases, and the junction held 4 bases outside the gene matches. Full variable domain (remainder filled in from reference TRBV7-9 and TRBJ2-7): DTGVSQNPRHKITKRGQNVTFRCDPISEHNRLYWYRQTLGQGPEFLTYFQNEAQLEKSRLLSDRFSAERPKGSFSTLEIQRTEQGDSAMYLCASSSGLAGGRYEQYFGPGTRLTVT.

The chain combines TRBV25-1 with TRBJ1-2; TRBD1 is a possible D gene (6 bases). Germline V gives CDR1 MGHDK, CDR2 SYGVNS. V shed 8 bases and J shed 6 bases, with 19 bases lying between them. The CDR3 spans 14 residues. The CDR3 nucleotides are TGTGCCAGCCGAGGGGCTTCACAGGGTGATGGCTACACCTTC. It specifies CASRGASQGDGYTF.

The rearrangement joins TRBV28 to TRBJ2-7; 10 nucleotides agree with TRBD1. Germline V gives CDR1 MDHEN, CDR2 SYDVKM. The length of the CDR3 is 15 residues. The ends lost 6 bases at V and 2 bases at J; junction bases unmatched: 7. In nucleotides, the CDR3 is TGTGCCAGCAGACCTAGGACAGGGGGGACCTACGAGCAGTACTTC. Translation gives CASRPRTGGTYEQYF. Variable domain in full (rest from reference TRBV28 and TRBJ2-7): DVKVTQSSRYLVKRTGEKVFLECVQDMDHENMFWYRQDPGLGLRLIYFSYDVKMKEKGDIPEGYSVSREKKERFSLILESASTNQTSMYLCASRPRTGGTYEQYFGPGTRLTVT.

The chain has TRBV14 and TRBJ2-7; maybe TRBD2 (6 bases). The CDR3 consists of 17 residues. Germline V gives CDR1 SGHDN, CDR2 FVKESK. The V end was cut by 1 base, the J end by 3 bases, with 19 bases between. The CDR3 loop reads CASSQGSEGGEVYEQYF. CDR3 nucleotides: TGTGCCAGCAGCCAAGGGAGTGAAGGCGGGGAAGTCTACGAGCAGTACTTC.

The CDR3 reads CASSLEGIPGNTIYF. The CDR3 DNA sequence: TGTGCCAGCAGCTTGGAGGGGATCCCTGGAAACACCATATATTTT. The chain recombines TRBV5-6 with TRBJ1-3, with D perhaps matching TRBD1 (5 bases). The CDR3 length is 15 residues. From germline, CDR1 is SGHDT and CDR2 YYEEEE. Trimming cost V 0 bases and J 2 bases, with 9 bases left between them. Full variable domain (outside the CDR3, taken from reference TRBV5-6 and TRBJ1-3): DAGVTQSPTHLIKTRGQQVTLRCSPKSGHDTVSWYQQALGQGPQFIFQYYEEEERQRGNFPDRFSGHQFPNYSSELNVNALLLGDSALYLCASSLEGIPGNTIYFGEGSWLTVV.